This TCR beta chain comes out of a study of cytomegalovirus exposure and HLA in healthy donors. About the research overall: Researchers previously reported finding about 110 million unique TCR beta sequences from around 200 million T cells. There were over 350 genotyped donors. Of these, 81% fell in the genetic ancestry cluster associated with self-reported Caucasian donors. Study-wide findings and caveats: Highest at DRB1 and lowest at HLA-C, TCR association rates differed among HLA loci in a later analysis.

Losses at the gene ends were 6 bases for V and 1 base for J; bases not matched to a gene: 4. Germline V gives CDR1 WNHNN, CDR2 SYGVQD (reference sequence). CDR3 length equals 14 residues. This donor's CMV serostatus went unrecorded. Use of 60 Vbeta and 13 Jbeta primers characterized the PCR. TCRdb keeps only in-frame clones here, not all; method: immunoSEQ multiplex PCR. The table records roughly 120,000 clones, around three quarters of them present only once. This clone was seen only a few times. What it binds is unknown. This clonotype was sampled from a human donor in good health. The source material was PBMCs. V usage is TRBV10-1 and J usage is TRBJ1-1; 8 bases map to TRBD1. The CDR3, as DNA: TGCGCCAGCAGCCACGGACAGGGGAACACTGAAGCTTTCTTT. Its translation: CASSHGQGNTEAFF.